The clone carrying this T cell receptor (beta chain) showed up many times. This specimen belongs to a study of T cells in Graves' hyperthyroidism and ophthalmopathy. Clinicians diagnosed patients from clinical symptoms, serum thyroxine and TRAb, thyroid ultrasound and orbital computed tomography. The CDR3 has 15 residues. V was clipped by 7 bases and J by 5 bases; unmatched bases: 7. CDR1 SEHNR and CDR2 FQNEAQ come from the germline V gene (reference sequence). Using RNA transcripts as the source, TCR beta CDR3 regions were amplified. TCR CDR3 regions were first amplified by RT-PCR with HTBI primers. Each CDR3 protein gets one entry after TCRdb re-called the multiplex PCR reads with MiXCR. The sample lists about 570,000 distinct CDR3 sequences, around 45% occurring once.

The sequenced sample consisted of peripheral blood or thyroid tissue (not recorded which). The receptor was derived from an adult woman with Graves' disease, either hyperthyroidism or ophthalmopathy (not recorded which). The rearrangement uses TRBV7-9 and TRBJ2-2; 10 bases match TRBD2. CDR3 region: CASNPSGSGTGELFF. The CDR3 region has the DNA TGTGCCAGCAACCCTAGCGGGAGTGGGACCGGGGAGCTGTTTTTT.